What follows is one T cell receptor (beta chain) and its context. J was trimmed by 2 bases and V by 4 bases; bases with no gene match: 8. The CDR3 runs 15 residues. Germline-derived CDR1 and CDR2 are SGHRS and YFSETQ. This specimen belongs to a study of CD8 T cells in Susac syndrome. RNA, at roughly 0.5 to 1 ug, was reverse transcribed with random hexamers. TCRdb passed the immunoSEQ multiplex PCR reads through MiXCR, listing each CDR3 protein once. The sample holds fewer than 250,000 distinct CDR3 sequences, about 90% seen once. Stable or active relapsing-remitting multiple sclerosis, untreated and meeting revised McDonald criteria, defined the controls.

This chain connects TRBV5-1 to TRBJ2-7; 8 nucleotides agree with TRBD2. The sequenced sample consisted of CD8+ T cells from PBMCs. This TCR derives from a human donor with multiple sclerosis. The CDR3 region is CASSAGLAPTYEQYF. CDR3 sequence (DNA): TGCGCCAGCAGCGCCGGACTAGCACCCACCTACGAGCAGTACTTC.